A single sample is the source of the 18 T cell receptor beta chains below, sequenced in a study of cytomegalovirus exposure and HLA in healthy donors. Primers included in the PCR were 60 Vbeta and 13 Jbeta primers. Some clones are missing from TCRdb's copy, which holds only in-frame ones; the method was immunoSEQ multiplex PCR. The top ten clones hold more than 4% of a sample with approximately 130,000 clones, approximately 87% of them seen once. Sequencing was performed on PBMCs. Source of these receptors: a woman aged 25 to 39 in good health and CMV-seronegative.

This clone has just a few counts. The V call is TRBV6-1, the J call TRBJ1-4, with D unresolved. With 2 bases removed from V and 11 bases from J, the gap between germline ends came to 9 bases. This CDR3 is 12 amino acids long. Germline CDR1 is MNHNS and CDR2 is SASEGT. CDR3 nucleotide sequence: TGTGCCAGCAGTGAATACGGGGAGAAACTGTTTTTT. It is translated as CASSEYGEKLFF.

This clone has a single count. V is TRBV15 and J is TRBJ2-5, with unresolved D. Looked up from germline, CDR1 is LNHNV and CDR2 is YYDKDF (reference sequence). The length of the CDR3 is 12 residues. Trimming took off 0 bases at V and 7 bases at J, with 6 bases between the two ends. CDR3 bases: TGTGCCACCAGCAGAGATTTCGGGACCCAGTACTTC. Protein sequence: CATSRDFGTQYF.

The rearrangement uses TRBV4-3 and TRBJ2-3, with 8 bases lining up with TRBD2. Germline V gene lookup returns CDR1 LGHNA and CDR2 YSLEER. There are 21 residues in the CDR3. Germline trimming cut 0 bases from V and 2 bases from J; bases unmatched to any gene: 19. CDR3 protein: CASSQDFGRAGTYTHTDTQYF. In nucleotides, the CDR3 is TGCGCCAGCAGCCAAGATTTCGGGAGGGCAGGGACCTACACCCACACAGATACGCAGTATTTT.

The chain combines TRBV7-8 with TRBJ2-2, with 12 bases aligning to TRBD1. Trimming took 5 bases from V and 8 from J; bases not matched to a gene: 9. CDR1 and CDR2 (germline): SGHVS, FQNEAQ. The CDR3 length is 16 residues. DNA of the CDR3: TGTGCCAGCAGCCAGGGACAGGGGGCGCTTAGGGGGGAGCTGTTTTTT. It codes for CASSQGQGALRGELFF.

Remarks on this clone: Other DNA variants within this sample encode the same CDR3. The rearrangement links TRBV4-2 to TRBJ1-1, with 9 bases fitting TRBD1. CDR1 and CDR2 from the germline V gene are LGHNA and YNFKEQ. The ends lost 8 bases at V and 1 base at J; junction bases unmatched: 8. This CDR3 contains 15 residues. The DNA for the CDR3 is TGTGCCAGCGGAAGGGGACAGGGCGCGAACACTGAAGCTTTCTTT. Amino acid sequence: CASGRGQGANTEAFF.

The chain is built from TRBV11-2 and TRBJ1-6, with TRBD1 identical over 9 bases. This CDR3 is built from 14 residues. Per the germline V gene, CDR1 is SGHAT and CDR2 is FQNNGV. With 5 bases clipped from V and 7 bases from J, the junction kept 3 bases outside the gene matches. CDR3 DNA: TGTGCCAGCAGCCGAGGACAGGGGAATTCACCCCTCCACTTT. It yields the protein CASSRGQGNSPLHF. Full variable domain (outside the CDR3, taken from reference TRBV11-2 and TRBJ1-6): EAGVAQSPRYKIIEKRQSVAFWCNPISGHATLYWYQQILGQGPKLLIQFQNNGVVDDSQLPKDRFSAERLKGVDSTLKIQPAKLEDSAVYLCASSRGQGNSPLHFGNGTRLTVT.

The chain couples TRBV9 to TRBJ1-5; D ambiguous. The germline CDR1 and CDR2 sequences are SGDLS and YYNGEE. V was trimmed by 0 bases and J by 6 bases, leaving 13 bases between them. The CDR3 sequence is 15 residues long. DNA of the CDR3: TGTGCCAGCAGCGTAGGTGAAGGAGGGCTTCAGCCCCAGCATTTT. Residues: CASSVGEGGLQPQHF.

This clone was seen a handful of times. This chain uses TRBV6-6 with TRBJ2-3; 10 bases are shared with TRBD2. The CDR3 contains 15 residues. V shed 5 bases, J shed 5 bases, and the junction held 7 bases outside the gene matches. Germline CDR1 reads MNHNY; CDR2 reads SVGAGI (reference sequence). The CDR3, as DNA: TGTGCCAGCAGTCCCAGCGGGGGGGCCAGAGATACGCAGTATTTT. Translated: CASSPSGGARDTQYF.

The chain is built from TRBV28 and TRBJ2-1, with D perhaps matching TRBD1 (6 bases). The germline V gene encodes CDR1 MDHEN and CDR2 SYDVKM. The CDR3 covers 17 residues. The germline V and J ends were trimmed by 3 bases and 6 bases, with 21 bases remaining between them. The CDR3 bases are TGTGCCAGCAGTTTGCCGCTCACTAGTGGGGGCACCAATGAGCAGTTCTTC. Protein: CASSLPLTSGGTNEQFF.

V gene TRBV7-2 combines with J gene TRBJ1-2, with a weak D call TRBD1 (5 bases). Deletions cut 5 bases from V and 1 base from J, with 11 bases between. The CDR3 runs to 14 residues. Germline values: CDR1 SGHTA, CDR2 FQGNSA. The CDR3 loop is CASSLVRVNYGYTF. CDR3 nucleotide sequence: TGTGCCAGCAGCCTGGTCAGGGTTAACTATGGCTACACCTTC.

The V call is TRBV6-1, the J call TRBJ2-5, with TRBD2 matching 10 bases. The CDR3 is 17 residues long. V trimming: 0 bases; J trimming: 5 bases; junction bases outside the gene matches: 9. Germline V CDR1 and CDR2: MNHNS, SASEGT. Written as DNA, the CDR3 is TGTGCCAGCAGTGAAGCGATGTCTAGCGGGAGTTGGGAGACCCAGTACTTC. Residues: CASSEAMSSGSWETQYF.

On this clone itself: The junction does not match germline at one end; this may be a read error. J is TRBJ2-5 and V is TRBV2; possibly TRBD1 for D (5 bases). Germline-derived CDR1 and CDR2 are SNHLY and FYNNEI. This CDR3 is 11 amino acids long. CDR3 sequence: CASRPPGPLNF. CDR3 nucleotides: TGTGCCAGCAGACCCCCAGGGCCGCTAAACTTC.

V and J are TRBV13 and TRBJ2-1, with 10 bases aligning to TRBD1. Trimming cost V 5 bases and J 9 bases; bases outside gene matches: 16. From germline, CDR1 is PRHDT and CDR2 FYEKMQ (reference sequence). The CDR3 is 17 amino acids. The CDR3 sequence is CASSGTLGQGGEGEQFF. The CDR3 DNA reads as TGTGCCAGCAGCGGTACCCTCGGACAGGGGGGCGAGGGTGAGCAGTTCTTC.

The DNA of the CDR3 is TGTGCCAGCAGTTTATCCCCGGGACTTCCCGGGGCCAACGTCCTGACTTTC. Translation: CASSLSPGLPGANVLTF. The rearrangement joins TRBV27 to TRBJ2-6; a possible D gene is TRBD2 (6 bases). This CDR3 region has 17 residues. V lost 0 bases to trimming and J lost 4 bases, with 13 bases between them. The germline V gene has CDR1 MNHEY and CDR2 SMNVEV (reference sequence). The full variable domain, its missing parts supplied by reference TRBV27 and TRBJ2-6, is EAQVTQNPRYLITVTGKKLTVTCSQNMNHEYMSWYRQDPGLGLRQIYYSMNVEVTDKGDVPEGYKVSRKEKRNFPLILESPSPNQTSLYFCASSLSPGLPGANVLTFGAGSRLTVL.

The chain has TRBV10-3 and TRBJ1-2, with a tentative D call TRBD1 (6 bases). Trimming took 4 bases from V and 2 from J, leaving 14 bases between them. The CDR3 length is 15 residues. In germline, CDR1 is ENHRY, CDR2 SYGVKD. In nucleotides, the CDR3 is TGTGCCATCAGTGCTTGGGGGGGGCCAAACTATGGCTACACCTTC. Amino acids: CAISAWGGPNYGYTF.

This chain uses TRBV29-1 with TRBJ2-5, with 9 bases identical to TRBD2. Per germline, CDR1 SQVTM and CDR2 ANQGSEA. This CDR3 contains 13 residues. The ends lost 8 bases at V and 3 bases at J; junction bases unmatched: 7. The CDR3 nucleotides read TGCAGCCTGGGGGTAGCGGGGGAAGAGACCCAGTACTTC. Its translation is CSLGVAGEETQYF.

This chain connects TRBV9 to TRBJ2-7, with D unclear. With 0 bases removed from V and 5 bases from J, the gap between germline ends came to 9 bases. There are 13 residues in the CDR3. The germline V gene has CDR1 SGDLS and CDR2 YYNGEE. CDR3 nucleotides: TGTGCCAGCAGCGTAGATATCCGAGACGAGCAGTACTTC. The encoded protein is CASSVDIRDEQYF. Full variable domain (missing parts from reference TRBV9 and TRBJ2-7): DSGVTQTPKHLITATGQRVTLRCSPRSGDLSVYWYQQSLDQGLQFLIQYYNGEERAKGNILERFSAQQFPDLHSELNLSSLELGDSALYFCASSVDIRDEQYFGPGTRLTVT.

The V and J genes are TRBV9 and TRBJ2-3; TRBD1 matches at 8 bases. CDR1 is SGDLS and CDR2 is YYNGEE in the germline V gene. The CDR3 has 16 amino acids. V was pared by 1 base and J by 2 bases, with 6 bases of the junction left unmatched. The CDR3: CASSVTTGASTDTQYF. The CDR3 nucleotides are TGTGCCAGCAGCGTAACGACAGGGGCTTCCACAGATACGCAGTATTTT.